This T cell receptor beta chain is from a study of glioma-infiltrating T cells after dendritic cell vaccination. Turning to the study itself: Dendritic cell vaccination trial patients had either newly diagnosed or recurrent glioblastoma. Three intradermal dendritic cell vaccine injections were given every two weeks. Dendritic cells derived from monocytes and pulsed with autologous tumor lysate formed the vaccine.

Primers: 60 V beta forward and 13 J beta reverse. The assay was immunoSEQ multiplex PCR, and TCRdb's table has in-frame clones only and misses some. The sample records 70,000 to 95,000 clones, around nine tenths being singletons. Comments on this clone: At one end, the junction sequence differs from germline, possibly due to a read error.

Time point described: after dendritic cell vaccination, including at tumor progression/relapse. The CDR3 has 13 amino acids. Germline-derived CDR1 and CDR2 are SGHRS and YFSETQ. The specimen was blood, collected after dendritic cell vaccination. This TCR was sampled from a human donor with glioblastoma. The V and J genes are TRBV5-1 and TRBJ2-1; TRBD2 aligns across 8 bases. Written as DNA, the CDR3 is TGCGCCAGCAGCTTCGACACCGGGACTAGGTATCTCTTC. It encodes CASSFDTGTRYLF. Based on the CDR3 plus reference TRBV5-1 and TRBJ2-1, the full variable domain is KAGVTQTPRYLIKTRGQQVTLSCSPISGHRSVSWYQQTPGQGLQFLFEYFSETQRNKGNFPGRFSGRQFSNSRSEMNVSTLELGDSALYLCASSFDTGTRYLFGPGTRLTVL.